These T cell receptor beta chains were read from a single sample in a study of spatial heterogeneity in lung cancer. TCRdb recomputed calls from the 5' RACE reads with MiXCR, one row per CDR3 protein. Here the sample spans around 19,000 distinct CDR3 sequences, roughly 15% being singletons. Material: lung tumor tissue, obtained at surgery. The receptors were sampled from a female donor with early-stage non-small cell lung cancer. The CDR3 runs from the conserved cysteine through the conserved F or W. Each record gives: D gene, J gene, clone size, V gene, CDR3 protein, CDR3 DNA. D genes are given only for firm matches. Size values are once, few and many counts, or a class for expanded clones, and some rows have none.

d_gene: TRBD1; j_gene: TRBJ2-3; abundance: many; v_gene: TRBV24-1; CDR3aa: CATRQGAGDTQYF; CDR3nt: TGTGCCACCAGACAGGGGGCAGGCGATACGCAGTATTTT
d_gene: TRBD1; j_gene: TRBJ2-3; abundance: medium-sized; v_gene: TRBV5-1; CDR3aa: CASSRGQATDTQYF; CDR3nt: TGCGCCAGCAGCCGGGGACAGGCCACAGATACGCAGTATTTT
d_gene: .; j_gene: TRBJ2-7; abundance: .; v_gene: TRBV4-1; CDR3aa: CASSQDLTRPLYEQYF; CDR3nt: TGCGCCAGCAGCCAAGACCTTACGAGACCTTTGTACGAGCAGTACTTC
d_gene: .; j_gene: TRBJ2-2; abundance: many; v_gene: TRBV15; CDR3aa: CATSRVGSANTGELFF; CDR3nt: TGTGCCACCAGCAGAGTCGGCAGCGCGAACACCGGGGAGCTGTTTTTT
d_gene: TRBD1; j_gene: TRBJ2-7; abundance: many; v_gene: TRBV20-1; CDR3aa: CSARDGTGLYEQYF; CDR3nt: TGCAGTGCTAGAGATGGGACAGGGCTATACGAGCAGTACTTC
d_gene: TRBD1; j_gene: TRBJ1-5; abundance: many; v_gene: TRBV6-5; CDR3aa: CASRTGFDQPQHF; CDR3nt: TGTGCCAGCAGGACAGGGTTTGATCAGCCCCAGCATTTT
d_gene: .; j_gene: TRBJ2-1; abundance: many; v_gene: TRBV4-1; CDR3aa: CASSQDRGSSYNEQFF; CDR3nt: TGCGCCAGCAGCCAAGATAGAGGGAGCTCCTACAATGAGCAGTTCTTC
d_gene: .; j_gene: TRBJ2-5; abundance: .; v_gene: TRBV5-5; CDR3aa: CASSLLPRTAPKKNQETQYF; CDR3nt: TGTGCCAGCAGCTTGCTCCCCCGGACAGCCCCAAAGAAAAACCAAGAGACCCAGTACTTC
d_gene: .; j_gene: TRBJ2-4; abundance: few; v_gene: TRBV12-3/TRBV12-4; CDR3aa: CASSPRVRDQYF; CDR3nt: TGTGCCAGCAGTCCGAGGGTCCGGGATCAGTACTTC
d_gene: TRBD2; j_gene: TRBJ2-3; abundance: many; v_gene: TRBV5-1; CDR3aa: CASSLFASGGTDTQYF; CDR3nt: TGCGCCAGCAGCTTGTTCGCTAGCGGGGGGACGGATACGCAGTATTTT
d_gene: .; j_gene: TRBJ2-7; abundance: few; v_gene: TRBV5-1; CDR3aa: CASSLRDSLYEQYF; CDR3nt: TGCGCCAGCAGCTTGAGGGACTCCCTCTACGAGCAGTACTTC
d_gene: TRBD1; j_gene: TRBJ2-5; abundance: .; v_gene: TRBV7-2; CDR3aa: CASSFGTGGLQETQYF; CDR3nt: TGTGCCAGCAGCTTTGGTACAGGGGGACTCCAAGAGACCCAGTACTTC
d_gene: TRBD2; j_gene: TRBJ2-1; abundance: many; v_gene: TRBV3-1; CDR3aa: CASSLSGRAYNEQFF; CDR3nt: TGTGCCAGCAGCCTAAGCGGGAGGGCCTACAATGAGCAGTTCTTC
d_gene: .; j_gene: TRBJ2-3; abundance: many; v_gene: TRBV24-1; CDR3aa: CATSELDTQYF; CDR3nt: TGTGCCACCAGTGAACTGGATACGCAGTATTTT
d_gene: .; j_gene: TRBJ2-2; abundance: many; v_gene: TRBV7-2; CDR3aa: CASSLEGRTANTGELFF; CDR3nt: TGTGCCAGCAGCCTTGAGGGGCGGACCGCGAACACCGGGGAGCTGTTTTTT
d_gene: TRBD1; j_gene: TRBJ2-4; abundance: many; v_gene: TRBV29-1; CDR3aa: CSVEDRSKNIQYF; CDR3nt: TGCAGCGTCGAGGACAGGTCCAAAAACATTCAGTACTTC
d_gene: .; j_gene: TRBJ2-7; abundance: few; v_gene: TRBV11-2; CDR3aa: CASSSQLDGEQYF; CDR3nt: TGTGCCAGCAGCTCACAGTTGGATGGCGAGCAGTACTTC
d_gene: .; j_gene: TRBJ1-2; abundance: .; v_gene: TRBV5-1; CDR3aa: CASSPNSDRGYTF; CDR3nt: TGCGCCAGCAGCCCAAATTCCGATAGGGGCTACACCTTC
d_gene: .; j_gene: TRBJ2-7; abundance: .; v_gene: TRBV5-5; CDR3aa: CASSAPRLSYEQYF; CDR3nt: TGTGCCAGCAGCGCCCCCCGGCTCTCCTACGAGCAGTACTTC
d_gene: .; j_gene: TRBJ2-3; abundance: many; v_gene: TRBV4-2; CDR3aa: CASSPKFPPDTQYF; CDR3nt: TGTGCCAGCAGCCCTAAGTTCCCCCCAGATACGCAGTATTTT
d_gene: .; j_gene: TRBJ2-4; abundance: few; v_gene: TRBV6-5; CDR3aa: CASSPAPRAAKNIQYF; CDR3nt: TGTGCCAGCAGCCCCGCCCCCCGGGCAGCCAAAAACATTCAGTACTTC
d_gene: .; j_gene: TRBJ2-3; abundance: many; v_gene: TRBV20-1; CDR3aa: CSARVPLSADTQYF; CDR3nt: TGCAGTGCTAGAGTTCCCCTCTCGGCCGATACGCAGTATTTT
d_gene: .; j_gene: TRBJ2-7; abundance: few; v_gene: TRBV5-1; CDR3aa: CASSPRPPLEQYF; CDR3nt: TGCGCCAGCAGCCCACGCCCTCCCCTCGAGCAGTACTTC
d_gene: TRBD1; j_gene: TRBJ2-3; abundance: few; v_gene: TRBV2; CDR3aa: CASSRTGSTDTQYF; CDR3nt: TGTGCCAGCAGTAGGACAGGGAGCACAGATACGCAGTATTTT
d_gene: TRBD2; j_gene: TRBJ2-3; abundance: many; v_gene: TRBV7-9; CDR3aa: CASSIGLGGYTDTQYF; CDR3nt: TGTGCCAGCAGCATCGGACTAGGAGGTTATACAGATACGCAGTATTTT
d_gene: TRBD1; j_gene: TRBJ2-7; abundance: many; v_gene: TRBV28; CDR3aa: CASRDRGRSSYEQYF; CDR3nt: TGTGCCAGCAGAGACAGGGGCCGAAGCTCCTACGAGCAGTACTTC
d_gene: .; j_gene: TRBJ2-1; abundance: .; v_gene: TRBV6-5; CDR3aa: CASSYYRDNEQFF; CDR3nt: TGTGCCAGCAGTTACTACAGAGACAATGAGCAGTTCTTC
d_gene: TRBD2; j_gene: TRBJ2-3; abundance: few; v_gene: TRBV20-1; CDR3aa: CSAPSAGVGTDTQYF; CDR3nt: TGCAGTGCTCCCTCGGCGGGAGTAGGCACAGATACGCAGTATTTT
d_gene: TRBD1; j_gene: TRBJ2-5; abundance: .; v_gene: TRBV5-1; CDR3aa: CASSLSGTGEETQYF; CDR3nt: TGCGCCAGCAGCTTGTCTGGGACAGGGGAAGAGACCCAGTACTTC